This T cell receptor (beta chain) was profiled in a study of T-cell reconstitution after alpha-beta-depleted transplantation in children. Overall study findings and caveats: Reports say that about two months after transplant, the alpha-beta T cells came out of several hundred graft clones that had expanded. T-cell numbers and diversity, one year after transplant, stemmed largely from T cells that were newly produced.

V was shortened by 1 base and J by 2 bases, with 15 bases between the two germline ends. The length of the CDR3 is 17 residues. The germline V gene encodes CDR1 LGHNA and CDR2 YSLEER. This clonotype appeared a few times. Its antigen is undetermined. Preparation of the TCRbeta library was carried out with unique molecular identifiers. Each CDR3 protein gets one entry after TCRdb re-called the PCR reads with MiXCR. The table lists about 580,000 distinct CDR3 sequences, more than 20% of them singletons. This TCR came from a boy under two years old who had a stem cell transplant for acute myeloid leukemia, so the T cells may come from the graft donor. Sequencing used PBMCs, mostly from graft donor cells, obtained 360 days after TCRalphabeta/CD19-depleted stem cell transplant. This chain joins TRBV4-3 and TRBJ2-1, with D perhaps TRBD2 (6 bases). DNA for the CDR3: TGCGCCAGCAGCCAAGTTGGGCGGGGAGCTACCTACAATGAGCAGTTCTTC. This translates into CASSQVGRGATYNEQFF.